What follows describes a single T cell receptor (beta chain). What it binds is unknown. Noted time point: week 5, during vaccination. Doses comprised 300 ug of mutant IDH1 20-mer peptide each, plus topical imiquimod. The ends were cut back, 4 bases at V and 8 bases at J, with 6 bases in the middle. CDR3 length equals 11 residues. This specimen belongs to a study of a mutant IDH1 vaccine in newly diagnosed glioma. TCRdb's copy holds only in-frame clones and misses some; the assay was immunoSEQ multiplex PCR. The sample lists 30,000 to 40,000 clones, roughly 79% occurring once. The chain links TRBV5-3 to TRBJ1-4; D unclear. Being an ORF, TRBV5-3 has a function that is uncertain. Sequenced material: PBMCs, taken from a glioma patient whose treatment included an IDH1 peptide vaccine. The source is a middle-aged man with glioma. The CDR3: CARSGLEKLFF. Written as DNA, the CDR3 is TGTGCCAGAAGCGGCCTAGAAAAACTGTTTTTT.